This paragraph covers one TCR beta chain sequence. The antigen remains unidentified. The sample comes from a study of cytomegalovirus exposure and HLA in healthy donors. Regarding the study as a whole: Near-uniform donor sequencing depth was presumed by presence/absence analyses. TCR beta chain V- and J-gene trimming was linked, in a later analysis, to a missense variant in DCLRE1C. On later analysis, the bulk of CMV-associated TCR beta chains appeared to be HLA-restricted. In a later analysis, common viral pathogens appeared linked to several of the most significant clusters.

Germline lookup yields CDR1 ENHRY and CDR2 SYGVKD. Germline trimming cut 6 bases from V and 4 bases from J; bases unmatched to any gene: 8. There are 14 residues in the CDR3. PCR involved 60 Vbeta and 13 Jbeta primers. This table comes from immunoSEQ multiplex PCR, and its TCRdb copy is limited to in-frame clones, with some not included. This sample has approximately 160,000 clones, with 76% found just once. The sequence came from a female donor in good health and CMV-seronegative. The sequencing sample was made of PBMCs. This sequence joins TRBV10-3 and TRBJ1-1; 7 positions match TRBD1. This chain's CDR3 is CAIRAGGSGTEAFF. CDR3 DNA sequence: TGTGCCATCAGGGCAGGGGGAAGCGGCACTGAAGCTTTCTTT.